This entry lists 11 T cell receptor beta chains sequenced from one sample in a study of T cells in Graves' hyperthyroidism and ophthalmopathy. It was RNA transcripts that yielded the amplified TCR beta CDR3 regions. The HTBI primer set served for first-round RT-PCR of the TCR CDR3. Using its own MiXCR run on the multiplex PCR reads, TCRdb lists one record per CDR3 protein. Of roughly 630,000 distinct CDR3 sequences listed, roughly 14% were seen once; the top ten hold around 7.5%. Input material: blood. The receptors shown here come from a young woman with Graves' hyperthyroidism.

This clonotype showed up many times. The V and J genes are TRBV20-1 and TRBJ2-7; D is unclear. V was trimmed by 1 base and J by 6 bases, leaving 7 bases between them. Per the germline V gene, CDR1 is DFQATT and CDR2 is SNEGSKA (reference sequence). The CDR3 totals 11 residues. As DNA, the CDR3 is TGCAGTGCTAGAGCTGGAGCCGAGCAGTACTTC. Residues: CSARAGAEQYF.

The chain has TRBV7-9 and TRBJ2-1; 9 nucleotides agree with TRBD1. V was clipped by 5 bases and J by 4 bases; unmatched bases: 12. The CDR3 is 17 residues long. Germline assignment: CDR1 SEHNR and CDR2 FQNEAQ (reference sequence). The chain's CDR3 is CASSQALGQGSYNEQFF. CDR3 sequence (DNA): TGTGCCAGCAGCCAAGCCCTCGGACAGGGGAGTTACAATGAGCAGTTCTTC.

The sample holds many counts of this clonotype. The chain joins TRBV6-1 to TRBJ1-1; tentatively, D is TRBD1 (5 bases). The length of the CDR3 is 13 residues. Germline CDR1 reads MNHNS; CDR2 reads SASEGT. Between the trimmed V and J ends, which lost 4 bases and 0 bases, there was a span of 6 bases. CDR3 sequence (DNA): TGTGCCAGCAGTGTGACAGTGAACACTGAAGCTTTCTTT. Translating gives CASSVTVNTEAFF.

In its sample, this clonotype was seen a few times. This sequence joins TRBV6-2 or TRBV6-3 and TRBJ2-6, with no clear D. The CDR3 has 16 residues. Germline V gives CDR1 MNHEY, CDR2 SVGEGT. V was cut by 0 bases and J by 0 bases, with 6 bases left in between. The CDR3 sequence: CASSYSRFSGANVLTF. The CDR3 DNA sequence: TGTGCCAGCAGTTACTCGAGGTTCTCTGGGGCCAACGTCCTGACTTTC.

This clonotype was detected ten times or more. The J gene is TRBJ2-3, the V gene TRBV7-2; D unclear. Germline V gives CDR1 SGHTA, CDR2 FQGNSA. The CDR3 is 16 residues long. Between the trimmed V and J ends, which lost 1 base and 2 bases, there was a span of 13 bases. The CDR3, as DNA: TGTGCCAGCAGCTTAGGTCGTAAGGTGGACACAGATACGCAGTATTTT. Its protein product is CASSLGRKVDTDTQYF.

The sample holds many counts of this clonotype. The chain joins TRBV7-2 to TRBJ2-7; TRBD1 matches at 9 bases. Germline values: CDR1 SGHTA, CDR2 FQGNSA. With V trimmed by 4 bases and J by 1 base, 5 bases remained unmatched. This CDR3 is 15 amino acids long. For the CDR3, the DNA is TGTGCCAGCAGCTCCCGGGGACAGGGATCCTACGAGCAGTACTTC. As protein: CASSSRGQGSYEQYF.

The rearrangement joins TRBV27 to TRBJ2-7; tentative D call: TRBD2 (5 bases). V was clipped by 6 bases and J by 5 bases, with 14 bases between them. This CDR3 has 13 amino acids. From germline, CDR1 is MNHEY and CDR2 SMNVEV (reference sequence). The CDR3 reads CASRPDSYDEQYF. In nucleotides, the CDR3 is TGTGCCAGCAGGCCGGACTCCTATGACGAGCAGTACTTC.

There are a few counts of this clonotype. The rearrangement joins TRBV30 to TRBJ2-7; 8 bases are shared with TRBD1. Trimming at V came to 1 base and at J to 7 bases, leaving 18 bases not matched to a gene. Per germline, CDR1 GTSNPN and CDR2 SVGIG (reference sequence). CDR3 length: 17 amino acids. The CDR3 here is CAWSASSWTGLKQEQYF. The CDR3 DNA follows: TGTGCCTGGAGTGCTAGCTCTTGGACAGGGCTGAAGCAGGAGCAGTACTTC.

The J gene is TRBJ2-7, the V gene TRBV15; possibly TRBD1 or TRBD2 for D (5 bases each). The CDR3 runs to 13 residues. The germline V and J ends were trimmed by 0 bases and 5 bases, with 8 bases remaining between them. Germline CDR1 is LNHNV and CDR2 is YYDKDF (reference sequence). The CDR3 loop reads CATSRDVGDEQYF. DNA for the CDR3: TGTGCCACCAGCAGAGATGTGGGGGACGAGCAGTACTTC.

This clonotype was counted only a few times. This chain joins TRBV13 and TRBJ2-7; 8 nucleotides match TRBD1. Per germline, CDR1 PRHDT and CDR2 FYEKMQ (reference sequence). The CDR3 is 15 residues long. The V and J ends lost 5 bases and 3 bases, in that order; junction bases with no gene match: 9. CDR3 residues: CASSPQGARGYEQYF. DNA of the CDR3: TGTGCCAGCAGCCCGCAGGGGGCTAGGGGCTACGAGCAGTACTTC.

This clonotype came up many times. The chain combines TRBV7-2 with TRBJ2-1; D is perhaps TRBD2 (5 bases). This CDR3 has 15 residues. The V and J ends lost 3 bases and 4 bases respectively, with 13 bases between them. CDR1 is SGHTA, CDR2 FQGNSA, per germline. The DNA of the CDR3 is TGTGCCAGCAGCTTGTCGCCGGGATTTTACAATGAGCAGTTCTTC. It encodes CASSLSPGFYNEQFF. Full variable domain (remainder filled in from reference TRBV7-2 and TRBJ2-1): GAGVSQSPSNKVTEKGKDVELRCDPISGHTALYWYRQSLGQGLEFLIYFQGNSAPDKSGLPSDRFSAERTGGSVSTLTIQRTQQEDSAVYLCASSLSPGFYNEQFFGPGTRLTVL.